The TCR beta chain described here comes from a study of blood T cell repertoires in COVID-19. Study-wide context: Sites across the United States, Italy and Spain contributed samples from acute and convalescent COVID-19.

Trimming removed 3 bases at V and 3 bases at J, with 8 bases between. This CDR3 is 13 amino acids long. Authors' methods: Estimation of nucleated cell counts relied on the amplification of reference gene primers. Assay used: immunoSEQ multiplex PCR; TCRdb lists only in-frame clones, some missing. V and J calls plus clone size are reproduced from that table; the DNA served to infer D and trimming. This sample has 95,000 to 150,000 clones; 80% to 90% occur once, and the top ten carry less than 5%. The V and J genes are TRBV12-3 or TRBV12-4 and TRBJ1-1; D may be TRBD1 (5 bases). This receptor was obtained from a middle-aged man with acute or convalescent COVID-19. The specimen was peripheral blood. The CDR3 reads CASSFLGHTEAFF. The CDR3 DNA reads TGTGCCAGCAGTTTTCTGGGGCACACTGAAGCTTTCTTT.